The T cell receptor beta chain described here comes from a study of cytomegalovirus exposure and HLA in healthy donors. Germline-derived CDR1 and CDR2 are SGHDT and YYEEEE. The CDR3 totals 18 residues. Deletions cut 2 bases from V and 0 bases from J, with 15 bases between. Notes on the study in general: Near-uniform donor sequencing depth was presumed by presence/absence analyses. It was only CMV serostatus that was available as immune exposure information.

Of note for this clone: Its antigen is still unknown.

The PCR was carried out with 60 Vbeta primers and 13 Jbeta primers. Assay: immunoSEQ multiplex PCR; the TCRdb copy retains only in-frame clones and omits some. The table shows some 140,000 clones, with roughly 79% occurring only once. This chain uses TRBV5-6 with TRBJ2-6, with D perhaps matching TRBD1 (6 bases). The clonotype originates from a woman aged 40-49 years in good health and CMV-seronegative. Sequenced input: PBMCs. CDR3 in amino acids: CASSLVQGYLSGANVLTF. The CDR3 region has the DNA TGTGCCAGCAGCTTAGTACAGGGTTATCTCTCTGGGGCCAACGTCCTGACTTTC. The full variable domain, in which reference TRBV5-6 and TRBJ2-6 provide the parts outside the CDR3, is DAGVTQSPTHLIKTRGQQVTLRCSPKSGHDTVSWYQQALGQGPQFIFQYYEEEERQRGNFPDRFSGHQFPNYSSELNVNALLLGDSALYLCASSLVQGYLSGANVLTFGAGSRLTVL.